The text below deals with one T cell receptor (beta chain). Its antigen is as yet unknown. The junction does not match germline at one end; this may be a read error. The data derive from a study of response to subunit inactivated influenza vaccine. The study's findings and limits: Authors suggested seasonal influenza vaccinations each recruit few new T cells.

Germline V gene sequence: CDR1 DFQATT, CDR2 SNEGSKA (reference sequence). This CDR3 is built from 16 residues. Using its own MiXCR run on the RT-PCR reads, TCRdb lists one record per CDR3 protein. Of about 780,000 distinct CDR3 sequences in the sample, under 20% were seen once. The sample consisted of PBMCs from blood, taken 5 to 6 days after vaccination. The V gene is TRBV20-1, the J gene TRBJ1-1; TRBD1 matches at 7 bases. The sequence came from a man in his fifties who received an inactivated influenza vaccine. The CDR3 here is CSARARDRSRNPEAFF. The CDR3 DNA reads as TGCAGTGCTAGAGCCCGGGACAGAAGCAGGAACCCTGAAGCTTTCTTT.